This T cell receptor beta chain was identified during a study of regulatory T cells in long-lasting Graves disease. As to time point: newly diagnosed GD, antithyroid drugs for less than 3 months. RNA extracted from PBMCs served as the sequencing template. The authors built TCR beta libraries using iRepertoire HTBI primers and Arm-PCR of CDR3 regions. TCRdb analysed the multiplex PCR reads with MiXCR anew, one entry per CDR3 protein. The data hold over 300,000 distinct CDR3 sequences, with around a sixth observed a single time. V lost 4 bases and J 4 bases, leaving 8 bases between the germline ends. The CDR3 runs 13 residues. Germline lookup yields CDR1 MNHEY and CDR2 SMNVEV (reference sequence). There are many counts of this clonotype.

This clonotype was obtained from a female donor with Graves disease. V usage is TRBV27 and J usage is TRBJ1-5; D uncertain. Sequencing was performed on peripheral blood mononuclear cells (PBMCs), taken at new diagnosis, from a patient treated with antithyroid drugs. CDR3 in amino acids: CASSWKPNQPQHF. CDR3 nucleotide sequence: TGTGCCAGCAGTTGGAAGCCTAATCAGCCCCAGCATTTT.